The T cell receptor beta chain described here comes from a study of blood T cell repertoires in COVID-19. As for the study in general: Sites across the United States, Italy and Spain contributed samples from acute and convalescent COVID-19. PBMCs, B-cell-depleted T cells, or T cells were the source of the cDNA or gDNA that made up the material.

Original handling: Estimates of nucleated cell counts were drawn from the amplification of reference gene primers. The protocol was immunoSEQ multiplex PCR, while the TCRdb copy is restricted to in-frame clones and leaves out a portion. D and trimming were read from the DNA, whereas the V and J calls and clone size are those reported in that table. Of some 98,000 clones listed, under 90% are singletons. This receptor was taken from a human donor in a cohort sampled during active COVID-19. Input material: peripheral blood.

In nucleotides, the CDR3 is TGTGCCAGTGGACCTCCGGGACAGGGGGATTCACCCCTCCACTTT. Encoded protein: CASGPPGQGDSPLHF. V gene TRBV19 combines with J gene TRBJ1-6; 11 nucleotides match TRBD1. Trimming cost V 8 bases and J 8 bases; bases outside gene matches: 8. The V gene's germline CDR1 is LNHDA and CDR2 SQIVND (reference sequence). CDR3 length: 15 residues.